The 18 T cell receptor beta chains below all came from one sample that was sequenced in a study of preoperative IRX-2 immunotherapy in early breast cancer (dated by TCRdb to about 2019). Receptor amplification or capture employed the immunoSEQ multiplex PCR assay. The immuneACCESS repertoire file appears here via TCRdb, limited to in-frame rearrangements. These files lack a portion of the clones; in checked studies, under half of the deficit traces to unresolved V genes, and the cause of the others is not known. In this sample the table shows tens of thousands of clones, roughly four fifths of which occur a single time. Clones ranked in the top ten supply approximately 1.5% of the sample. According to the study, the label for this sample's treatment or condition signals: preoperative locoregional IRX-2 cytokine immunotherapy. Specimen: lymph node tissue, collected after IRX-2 immunotherapy. These receptors were taken from a human donor with breast cancer.

The gene calls are TRBV18 and TRBJ2-2, with 7 bases lining up with TRBD1. The CDR3 extends over 16 amino acids. The junction had 11 bases not matched to a gene; V was cut back by 6 bases and J by 4 bases. Germline V lookup: CDR1 KGHSH, CDR2 LQKENI. CDR3 amino acids: CASSPTGTESTGELFF. CDR3 DNA sequence: TGTGCCAGCTCCCCAACCGGGACAGAGAGCACCGGGGAGCTGTTTTTT.

Note on this clone: At one of its ends the junction is not consistent with the germline gene, which may arise from a read error. The chain uses TRBV7-6 and TRBJ2-2; no clear D gene. CDR1 SGHVS and CDR2 FNYEAQ come from the germline V gene. The CDR3 spans 16 residues. Here the CDR3 DNA reads TGTGCTAGCAGCCCGAGGAAGGCCGCGAACACCGGGGAGCTGTTTTTT. It specifies CASSPRKAANTGELFF.

The CDR3 sequence: CASSNTGITTEAFF. The CDR3 DNA follows: TGTGCCAGCAGTAACACAGGGATTACAACTGAAGCTTTCTTT. The J gene is TRBJ1-1, the V gene TRBV6-8, with D perhaps matching TRBD1 (6 bases). Germline V lookup: CDR1 MNHGY, CDR2 SAAAGT. The CDR3 sequence is 14 residues long. V lost 5 bases, J lost 5 bases, and 15 bases lay in between.

The chain joins TRBV25-1 to TRBJ1-3, with 8 bases identical to TRBD1. CDR1 is MGHDK, CDR2 SYGVNS, per germline. CDR3 size: 14 residues. The ends lost 3 bases at V and 10 bases at J; junction bases unmatched: 8. As DNA, the CDR3 is TGTGCCAGCAGTGACTCTCGGACAGGGCTAACCATATATTTT. Protein product: CASSDSRTGLTIYF. The full variable domain, with the rest looked up from reference TRBV25-1 and TRBJ1-3, is EADIYQTPRYLVIGTGKKITLECSQTMGHDKMYWYQQDPGMELHLIHYSYGVNSTEKGDLSSESTVSRIRTEHFPLTLESARPSHTSQYLCASSDSRTGLTIYFGEGSWLTVV.

V gene TRBV11-3 combines with J gene TRBJ1-1, with D tentatively TRBD1 (5 bases). Trimming removed 5 bases at V and 8 bases at J, with 18 bases between. The germline CDR1 and CDR2 sequences are SGHNT and YENEEA. The CDR3 runs to 14 residues. CDR3 protein: CASSPSGGYGEAFF. The CDR3 DNA reads TGTGCCAGCAGCCCGAGCGGGGGTTATGGAGAAGCTTTCTTT.

The chain carries TRBV14 and TRBJ2-5; the D gene could be TRBD1 or TRBD2 (5 bases each). Germline V gene data show CDR1 as SGHDN and CDR2 as FVKESK. This CDR3 has 13 amino acids. The V and J ends lost 1 base and 5 bases respectively, with 8 bases between them. The DNA for the CDR3 is TGTGCCAGCAGCCAAGCGGGGCTGGAGACCCAGTACTTC. Translating it yields CASSQAGLETQYF.

This chain joins TRBV1 and TRBJ1-2. TRBV1 is a listed pseudogene. This CDR3 comprises 14 residues. This CDR3 reads CASSQGEVRYGYTF. The CDR3 nucleotides read TGCGCCAGCAGCCAAGGGGAGGTCCGCTATGGCTACACCTTC.

The rearrangement uses TRBV5-1 and TRBJ2-4, with 8 bases lining up with TRBD1. Looked up from germline, CDR1 is SGHRS and CDR2 is YFSETQ. The CDR3 consists of 15 residues. The V and J ends lost 3 bases and 6 bases, in that order; junction bases with no gene match: 8. CDR3: CASSSPGGAGNIQYF. CDR3 coding DNA: TGCGCCAGCAGCTCCCCAGGGGGCGCGGGAAACATTCAGTACTTC.

J is TRBJ2-3 and V is TRBV29-1, with TRBD2 as a possible D gene (6 bases). Looked up from germline, CDR1 is SQVTM and CDR2 is ANQGSEA. Trimming took off 0 bases at V and 1 base at J, with 14 bases between the two ends. The CDR3 loop spans 16 amino acids. The CDR3 DNA follows: TGCAGCGTTGAAGAAGTAGGAGGAGGGGGCACAGATACGCAGTATTTT. Protein product: CSVEEVGGGGTDTQYF.

V is TRBV25-1 and J is TRBJ1-2, with D possibly matching TRBD1 (5 bases). This CDR3 is built from 15 residues. Germline lookup yields CDR1 MGHDK and CDR2 SYGVNS. The germline V and J ends were trimmed by 2 bases and 5 bases, with 15 bases remaining between them. CDR3 DNA sequence: TGTGCCAGCAGTGAACCCCTCGGGGGAAGTTATGGCTACACCTTC. It is translated as CASSEPLGGSYGYTF.

This chain connects TRBV7-8 to TRBJ2-3; the D call may be TRBD1 or TRBD2 (5 bases each). The CDR3 runs to 15 residues. Between the trimmed V and J ends, which lost 5 bases and 1 base, there was a span of 13 bases. Germline lookup yields CDR1 SGHVS and CDR2 FQNEAQ. CDR3 nucleotide sequence: TGTGCCAGCAGCCTTTTTGGGGGTGGCACAGATACGCAGTATTTT. It yields the protein CASSLFGGGTDTQYF.

The gene calls are TRBV5-1 and TRBJ1-2; D is uncertain. This CDR3 region has 14 residues. Looked up from germline, CDR1 is SGHRS and CDR2 is YFSETQ. V lost 0 bases, J lost 5 bases, and 11 bases lay in between. The CDR3 is CASSLAGRRYGYTF. CDR3 DNA: TGCGCCAGCAGCTTGGCCGGGCGACGGTATGGCTACACCTTC.

The rearrangement uses TRBV15 and TRBJ1-2, with 7 positions matching TRBD1. The length of the CDR3 is 16 residues. CDR1 is LNHNV, CDR2 YYDKDF, per germline (reference sequence). Losses at the gene ends were 0 bases for V and 8 bases for J; bases not matched to a gene: 12. CDR3 sequence reads: CATSRDLGTEGRGYTF. CDR3 DNA: TGTGCCACCAGCAGAGATTTAGGGACAGAAGGTAGAGGCTACACCTTC.

The genes are TRBV19 and TRBJ1-2; no definite D call. The CDR3 is 15 residues long. CDR1 and CDR2 from the germline V gene are LNHDA and SQIVND (reference sequence). The V end lost 3 bases, the J end lost 2 bases, and 13 bases lay between the germline ends. DNA for the CDR3: TGTGCCAGTAGTATTCAGGACGGCTTGAACTATGGCTACACCTTC. Translating gives CASSIQDGLNYGYTF. Complete variable domain (other parts from reference TRBV19 and TRBJ1-2): DGGITQSPKYLFRKEGQNVTLSCEQNLNHDAMYWYRQDPGQGLRLIYYSQIVNDFQKGDIAEGYSVSREKKESFPLTVTSAQKNPTAFYLCASSIQDGLNYGYTFGSGTRLTVV.

The V and J genes are TRBV11-3 and TRBJ2-5; D is possibly TRBD2 (7 bases). The CDR3 totals 16 residues. Germline loops: CDR1 SGHNT, CDR2 YENEEA. The germline V and J ends were trimmed by 4 bases and 4 bases, with 19 bases remaining between them. The CDR3 bases are TGTGCCAGCAGCTGGGGTGGGAGGGGGATTTCAGAGACCCAGTACTTC. It specifies CASSWGGRGISETQYF.

The V call is TRBV7-1, the J call TRBJ1-4, with TRBD1 identical over 7 bases. TRBV7-1 falls under the ORF class, with uncertain function. This CDR3 is built from 15 residues. The V segment lost 5 bases and the J segment 4 bases; nucleotides outside the gene matches: 7. Here the CDR3 DNA reads TGTGCCAGCAGCGGAAACAGGGGTGTTAATGAAAAACTGTTTTTT. Protein product: CASSGNRGVNEKLFF.

In this sample, this clone turned up a few times. The chain has TRBV6-1 and TRBJ1-1, with D perhaps TRBD1 (5 bases). V was clipped by 1 base and J by 1 base, with 10 bases between them. The CDR3 extends over 15 amino acids. Germline V gene lookup returns CDR1 MNHNS and CDR2 SASEGT. CDR3 DNA sequence: TGTGCCAGCAGTGAAGAACAGGTTGGGAACACTGAAGCTTTCTTT. It specifies CASSEEQVGNTEAFF.

This sequence joins TRBV6-8 and TRBJ2-3; no clear D. The germline V and J ends were trimmed by 6 bases and 0 bases, with 19 bases remaining between them. The length of the CDR3 is 17 residues. In germline, CDR1 is MNHGY, CDR2 SAAAGT. CDR3 in amino acids: CASSPPPLGPSTDTQYF. As DNA, the CDR3 is TGTGCCAGCAGCCCGCCCCCCCTGGGCCCTAGCACAGATACGCAGTATTTT.